A single sample gave rise to the 31 T cell receptor beta chains below, sequenced in a study of cytomegalovirus exposure and HLA in healthy donors. In the PCR, 60 Vbeta and 13 Jbeta primers were used. Repertoires were generated with immunoSEQ multiplex PCR, while TCRdb's copy carries only in-frame clones and drops some. Seen here are about 150,000 clones, roughly 82% observed once, and the top ten hold approximately 3%. Specimen: PBMCs. The receptor source for this set is a male donor in good health and CMV-seronegative.

V and J are TRBV19 and TRBJ2-7; D is uncertain. Germline values: CDR1 LNHDA, CDR2 SQIVND (reference sequence). V was pared by 5 bases and J by 0 bases, with 11 bases between. The CDR3 has 14 residues. Written as DNA, the CDR3 is TGTGCCAGTAGTGGTCTAGAGAGCTCCTACGAGCAGTACTTC. Translating gives CASSGLESSYEQYF.

The V gene is TRBV9, the J gene TRBJ2-5; 9 nucleotides line up with TRBD1. The CDR3 has 15 amino acids. Trimming at V came to 3 bases and at J to 5 bases, leaving 8 bases not matched to a gene. Germline values: CDR1 SGDLS, CDR2 YYNGEE. Here the CDR3 reads CASSARDRVLETQYF. The CDR3 nucleotides are TGTGCCAGCAGCGCCCGGGACAGGGTTTTGGAGACCCAGTACTTC.

The chain uses TRBV27 and TRBJ1-1; D is perhaps TRBD1 (5 bases). The CDR3 length is 14 residues. V was clipped by 2 bases and J by 4 bases, with 11 bases between them. CDR1 MNHEY and CDR2 SMNVEV come from the germline V gene (reference sequence). The CDR3 reads CASSLTRDATEAFF. CDR3 in DNA: TGTGCCAGCAGTTTAACCAGGGATGCCACTGAAGCTTTCTTT.

The rearrangement links TRBV18 to TRBJ1-4, with 10 bases fitting TRBD1. Germline CDR1 KGHSH, CDR2 LQKENI. This CDR3 has 14 amino acids. J lost 8 bases, V lost 6 bases, and 6 bases had no gene match. The CDR3 bases are TGTGCCAGCTCTCCGGACAGGGGGGACGAAAAACTGTTTTTT. It codes for CASSPDRGDEKLFF.

The V and J genes are TRBV7-2 and TRBJ1-6, with a tentative D call TRBD1 (5 bases). This CDR3 is built from 16 residues. The germline V gene has CDR1 SGHTA and CDR2 FQGNSA. V was pared by 1 base and J by 6 bases, with 13 bases between. The CDR3 reads CASSLVPQAANSPLHF. The CDR3 bases are TGTGCCAGCAGCTTAGTGCCACAGGCAGCTAATTCACCCCTCCACTTT.

The chain links TRBV10-3 to TRBJ2-1, with 11 bases matching TRBD2. This CDR3 contains 15 residues. V lost 6 bases to trimming and J lost 5 bases; unmatched junction nucleotides: 6. The germline V gene encodes CDR1 ENHRY and CDR2 SYGVKD. DNA for the CDR3: TGTGCCATCAGCGACGTAGCGGGGGGGAACAATGAGCAGTTCTTC. Its translation is CAISDVAGGNNEQFF.

CDR3 coding DNA: TGCGCCAGCAGCCTCTTGGGACAGGGGGCAGCAGATACGCAGTATTTT. Translated, it gives CASSLLGQGAADTQYF. The chain recombines TRBV5-1 with TRBJ2-3, with TRBD1 matching over 12 bases. The CDR3 has 16 amino acids. V shed 4 bases, J shed 4 bases, and the junction held 7 bases outside the gene matches. CDR1 is SGHRS and CDR2 is YFSETQ in the germline V gene.

V usage is TRBV6-1 and J usage is TRBJ2-7; D ambiguous. Germline CDR1 MNHNS, CDR2 SASEGT. With 7 bases removed from V and 4 bases from J, the gap between germline ends came to 5 bases. CDR3 size: 10 residues. The CDR3 coding sequence is TGTGCCAGCAAACAATACGAGCAGTACTTC. Protein product: CASKQYEQYF.

This clone appeared a single time. The V call is TRBV19, the J call TRBJ2-7; TRBD1 agrees at 7 bases. This CDR3 comprises 13 residues. CDR1 and CDR2 from the germline V gene are LNHDA and SQIVND (reference sequence). The ends lost 6 bases at V and 3 bases at J; junction bases unmatched: 5. The CDR3: CASSPGTVYEQYF. DNA for the CDR3: TGTGCCAGTAGCCCCGGGACAGTCTACGAGCAGTACTTC.

The chain links TRBV13 to TRBJ2-7; maybe TRBD2 (6 bases). Looked up from germline, CDR1 is PRHDT and CDR2 is FYEKMQ (reference sequence). V was shortened by 0 bases and J by 3 bases, with 12 bases between the two germline ends. The CDR3 covers 15 residues. The DNA for the CDR3 is TGTGCCAGCAGCTTAGGGGCGGGACCATTCTACGAGCAGTACTTC. Residues: CASSLGAGPFYEQYF. The full variable domain, in which reference TRBV13 and TRBJ2-7 provide the parts outside the CDR3, is AAGVIQSPRHLIKEKRETATLKCYPIPRHDTVYWYQQGPGQDPQFLISFYEKMQSDKGSIPDRFSAQQFSDYHSELNMSSLELGDSALYFCASSLGAGPFYEQYFGPGTRLTVT.

The V and J genes are TRBV6-1 and TRBJ1-5, with D possibly matching TRBD1 (5 bases). This CDR3 spans 17 amino acids. V was clipped by 3 bases and J by 0 bases, with 15 bases between them. The V gene's germline CDR1 is MNHNS and CDR2 SASEGT. As DNA, the CDR3 is TGTGCCAGCAGTGAGGCGGGGGTAAAGGGTAGCAATCAGCCCCAGCATTTT. Its translation: CASSEAGVKGSNQPQHF.

This chain links TRBV28 with TRBJ1-2, with a tentative D call TRBD1 (6 bases). V gave up 8 bases and J gave up 4 bases, with 17 bases separating them. This CDR3 comprises 14 residues. Per germline, CDR1 MDHEN and CDR2 SYDVKM. This CDR3 reads CASFVGRGPYGYTF. Written as DNA, the CDR3 is TGTGCCAGCTTTGTTGGCAGGGGCCCCTATGGCTACACCTTC.

The chain links TRBV18 to TRBJ1-5; 7 positions match TRBD1. The trim removed 6 bases at V and 5 bases at J, leaving 4 bases unmatched. Germline CDR1 is KGHSH and CDR2 is LQKENI. The CDR3 is made up of 13 amino acids. CDR3 bases: TGTGCCAGCTCCCAGGACAGGCATCAGCCCCAGCATTTT. It codes for CASSQDRHQPQHF.

The chain uses TRBV6-4 and TRBJ2-2; TRBD1 agrees at 8 bases. The CDR3 consists of 15 residues. The V segment lost 5 bases and the J segment 1 base; nucleotides outside the gene matches: 3. Germline CDR1 reads MRHNA; CDR2 reads SNTAGT. This chain's CDR3 is CASSYGTGNTGELFF. CDR3 bases: TGTGCCAGCAGTTACGGGACAGGGAACACCGGGGAGCTGTTTTTT.

In nucleotides, the CDR3 is TGTGCCAGCACCCTATGGAGTGCCACTGAAGCTTTCTTT. Protein product: CASTLWSATEAFF. The chain couples TRBV5-5 to TRBJ1-1; D gene uncertain. The CDR3 loop spans 13 amino acids. Trimming left V 6 bases short and J 4 bases short, with 13 bases between. Germline CDR1 and CDR2: SGHKS and YYEKEE (reference sequence).

The chain carries TRBV5-6 and TRBJ2-1; 7 bases fit TRBD1. From germline, CDR1 is SGHDT and CDR2 YYEEEE. This CDR3 has 17 residues. Unmatched junction bases numbered 10, after V lost 2 bases and J lost 2 bases. The CDR3 DNA follows: TGTGCCAGCAGCTTTTTTCCTATCCAGGGGGCCTACAATGAGCAGTTCTTC. This translates into CASSFFPIQGAYNEQFF.

The chain has TRBV27 and TRBJ1-4; weak D call: TRBD1 (6 bases). Looked up from germline, CDR1 is MNHEY and CDR2 is SMNVEV (reference sequence). There are 14 residues in the CDR3. Trimming took 4 bases from V and 5 from J, leaving 11 bases between them. The CDR3 DNA is TGTGCCAGCAGTTCCGGGACACAGAATGAAAAACTGTTTTTT. Translating gives CASSSGTQNEKLFF.

The V call is TRBV5-1, the J call TRBJ2-1; TRBD2 matches at 12 bases. Germline CDR1 SGHRS, CDR2 YFSETQ. V trimming: 0 bases; J trimming: 8 bases; junction bases outside the gene matches: 9. The CDR3 spans 17 residues. The CDR3 sequence: CASSLASSGGAPYEQFF. The DNA of the CDR3 is TGCGCCAGCAGCTTGGCGTCTAGCGGGGGGGCCCCATATGAGCAGTTCTTC.

The genes are TRBV5-6 and TRBJ1-2; 8 bases line up with TRBD1. CDR1 is SGHDT, CDR2 YYEEEE, per germline. This CDR3 contains 14 residues. The trim removed 1 base at V and 3 bases at J, leaving 2 bases unmatched. DNA of the CDR3: TGTGCCAGCAGCTTGTCAGGGGGCGACTATGGCTACACCTTC. Protein: CASSLSGGDYGYTF.

This chain uses TRBV7-9 with TRBJ1-4, with D possibly being TRBD1 (6 bases). CDR3 size: 16 residues. V was clipped by 5 bases and J by 5 bases, with 18 bases between them. In germline, CDR1 is SEHNR, CDR2 FQNEAQ (reference sequence). As DNA, the CDR3 is TGTGCCAGCAGCCTTCCAGGGGACGCGTCAAATGAAAAACTGTTTTTT. This translates into CASSLPGDASNEKLFF.

Only one count was recorded for this clone. This rearrangement joins TRBV27 to TRBJ2-1, with D perhaps TRBD2 (6 bases). The CDR3 has 14 amino acids. V gave up 6 bases and J gave up 4 bases, with 13 bases separating them. Looked up from germline, CDR1 is MNHEY and CDR2 is SMNVEV (reference sequence). Here the CDR3 reads CASSVEGTYNEQFF. The CDR3 DNA reads TGTGCCAGCAGCGTAGAAGGGACTTACAATGAGCAGTTCTTC.

A word on this clone: Other DNA sequences within the sample encode an identical CDR3. V usage is TRBV7-9 and J usage is TRBJ1-3; D remains unclear. The V end lost 2 bases, the J end lost 0 bases, and 8 bases lay between the germline ends. The germline V gene encodes CDR1 SEHNR and CDR2 FQNEAQ (reference sequence). The CDR3 covers 15 residues. CDR3 bases: TGTGCCAGCAGCTTATCCGCCAGCTCTGGAAACACCATATATTTT. Translation gives CASSLSASSGNTIYF.

This clone turned up a few times. In the same sample, other DNA sequences code for this CDR3. CDR3 in DNA: TGTGCCAGCTCACTCCGAGAGGGAGGTGGATCCGGGGAGCTGTTTTTT. It specifies CASSLREGGGSGELFF. V is TRBV18 and J is TRBJ2-2, with D possibly being TRBD2 (6 bases). Germline lookup yields CDR1 KGHSH and CDR2 LQKENI. The CDR3 sequence is 16 residues long. V was shortened by 4 bases and J by 6 bases, with 18 bases between the two germline ends.

The chain carries TRBV5-4 and TRBJ2-5; 7 bases agree with TRBD2. CDR3 size: 14 residues. Looked up from germline, CDR1 is SGHNT and CDR2 is YYREEE (reference sequence). Trimming at V came to 0 bases and at J to 11 bases, leaving 10 bases not matched to a gene. The CDR3 DNA sequence: TGTGCCAGCAGCTTGGGTCTAGCGGAGGGTGAGCAGTACTTC. It translates to CASSLGLAEGEQYF. The full variable domain, rest sourced from reference TRBV5-4 and TRBJ2-5, is ETGVTQSPTHLIKTRGQQVTLRCSSQSGHNTVSWYQQALGQGPQFIFQYYREEENGRGNFPPRFSGLQFPNYSSELNVNALELDDSALYLCASSLGLAEGEQYFGPGTRLLVL.

As DNA, the CDR3 is TGTGCCAGCAGTTTTGGGGGGGCTTCCACCGGGGAGCTGTTTTTT. Translation: CASSFGGASTGELFF. The chain couples TRBV28 to TRBJ2-2; weak D call: TRBD2 (7 bases). Trimming left V 3 bases short and J 4 bases short, with 12 bases between. The CDR3 totals 15 residues. The germline V gene encodes CDR1 MDHEN and CDR2 SYDVKM.

The chain is built from TRBV28 and TRBJ2-1, with 14 positions matching TRBD2. Per the germline V gene, CDR1 is MDHEN and CDR2 is SYDVKM. J lost 4 bases, V lost 2 bases, and 1 base had no gene match. CDR3 length: 16 residues. CDR3 loop: CASSLGLAGGYNEQFF. CDR3 DNA sequence: TGTGCCAGCAGTTTAGGACTAGCGGGAGGTTACAATGAGCAGTTCTTC.

J is TRBJ1-5 and V is TRBV10-3; D might be TRBD1 (6 bases). The V end lost 2 bases, the J end lost 4 bases, and 9 bases lay between the germline ends. The CDR3 is 14 amino acids. Germline loops: CDR1 ENHRY, CDR2 SYGVKD. The CDR3 reads CAISERRGNQPQHF. CDR3 in DNA: TGTGCCATCAGTGAGCGAAGGGGGAATCAGCCCCAGCATTTT.

The gene calls are TRBV7-6 and TRBJ2-7; the D gene is possibly TRBD1 (6 bases). Germline V gene data show CDR1 as SGHVS and CDR2 as FNYEAQ. Trimming took 3 bases from V and 3 from J, leaving 15 bases between them. The CDR3 is made up of 15 amino acids. CDR3 residues: CASSLGQGPDYEQYF. The CDR3 DNA is TGTGCCAGCAGCTTGGGGCAGGGGCCCGACTACGAGCAGTACTTC. The entire variable domain, with the rest obtained from reference TRBV7-6 and TRBJ2-7, is as follows: GAGVSQSPRYKVTKRGQDVALRCDPISGHVSLYWYRQALGQGPEFLTYFNYEAQQDKSGLPNDRFSAERPEGSISTLTIQRTEQRDSAMYRCASSLGQGPDYEQYFGPGTRLTVT.

A few counts support this clone. The chain recombines TRBV21-1 with TRBJ2-7; the D call of TRBD2 is as the table states it, not checked on the DNA. TRBV21-1 is classified as a pseudogene. This CDR3 has 21 amino acids. This CDR3 reads CASNSCNRGRISSGKYYEQYF. The CDR3 bases are TGTGCCAGTAATTCCTGTAACAGGGGGCGCATATCTAGCGGGAAATATTACGAGCAGTACTTC.

The rearrangement joins TRBV4-3 to TRBJ1-4; D perhaps matches TRBD1 (6 bases). V lost 2 bases to trimming and J lost 8 bases, with 12 bases between them. CDR1 LGHNA and CDR2 YSLEER come from the germline V gene. The CDR3 is 14 amino acids. The CDR3 coding sequence is TGCGCCAGCAGCCAATCGGGGGGGCGGGAAAAACTGTTTTTT. Residues: CASSQSGGREKLFF.

V gene TRBV19 combines with J gene TRBJ2-7; TRBD2 agrees at 8 bases. Germline CDR1 LNHDA, CDR2 SQIVND (reference sequence). The CDR3 is 12 residues long. V lost 9 bases to trimming and J lost 7 bases; unmatched junction nucleotides: 8. The CDR3 sequence: CARSGTSFEQYF. The CDR3 nucleotides are TGTGCCAGATCCGGGACTAGTTTTGAGCAGTACTTC.